This is a list of T cell receptor beta chains from one sample in a study of blood T cell repertoires in COVID-19. Measured with immunoSEQ multiplex PCR; TCRdb has only the in-frame clones, and not every one. The repertoire consists of some 140,000 clones, with roughly 84% occurring once and the leading ten covering 17%. Material for sequencing was peripheral blood. The receptors originated from a woman aged 80 or over with acute or convalescent COVID-19. Each CDR3 is given with its conserved first and last residue. D genes are given only for firm matches. Size tells how often a clone was seen (once, few, many) or the class of an expanded clone, and some rows leave it out.

j_call clone_size v_call cdr3_length d_call cdr3_aa cdr3_nt
TRBJ1-3 NA TRBV5-4 15 TRBD1 CASSLTGTTGNTIYF TGTGCCAGCAGTTTGACAGGGACGACGGGAAACACCATATATTTT
TRBJ2-5 NA TRBV25-1 15 TRBD1 CASSGVGTGEETQYF TGTGCCAGCAGTGGTGTCGGGACAGGGGAAGAGACCCAGTACTTC
TRBJ2-3 NA TRBV11-3 15 NA CASSLGAGLPDTQYF TGTGCCAGCAGCTTAGGGGCAGGTTTGCCAGATACGCAGTATTTT
TRBJ1-4 once TRBV6-2/TRBV6-3 14 NA CASSYSRLAEKLFF TGTGCCAGCAGTTACTCGAGGCTCGCCGAAAAACTGTTTTTT
TRBJ2-1 NA TRBV2 15 NA CASSGRVGVVNEQFF TGTGCCAGCAGTGGGAGGGTGGGGGTCGTCAATGAGCAGTTCTTC
TRBJ2-1 NA TRBV2 16 NA CASKKMSRGPYNEQFF TGTGCCAGCAAGAAGATGAGTAGGGGCCCCTACAATGAGCAGTTCTTC
TRBJ2-1 NA TRBV9 17 NA CASSSPSGGSYDNEQFF TGTGCCAGCAGCTCTCCGTCCGGGGGTAGCTACGACAATGAGCAGTTCTTC
TRBJ2-1 NA TRBV12-3/TRBV12-4 13 NA CASSLAFQNEQFF TGTGCCAGCAGTTTAGCGTTCCAGAATGAGCAGTTCTTC
TRBJ2-7 NA TRBV19 16 NA CASSIGGQLLSYEQYF TGTGCCAGTAGTATCGGGGGGCAGCTACTCTCCTACGAGCAGTACTTC
TRBJ2-3 NA TRBV19 14 TRBD2 CASTPGRGSDTQYF TGTGCCAGTACCCCGGGGAGGGGATCAGATACGCAGTATTTT
TRBJ1-5 NA TRBV30 13 NA CAWGDSADQPQHF TGTGCCTGGGGGGACTCCGCCGATCAGCCCCAGCATTTT
TRBJ2-3 NA TRBV24-1 18 TRBD2 CATSDSGTSGGFTDTQYF TGTGCCACCAGTGATTCCGGGACTAGCGGGGGTTTCACAGATACGCAGTATTTT
TRBJ1-3 NA TRBV4-3 18 TRBD1 CASSQDPPRQGGGNTIYF TGCGCCAGCAGCCAAGATCCGCCCCGACAGGGAGGTGGAAACACCATATATTTT
TRBJ1-5 NA TRBV7-2 15 NA CASSLGGLPNQPQHF TGTGCCAGCAGCTTAGGAGGGTTACCCAATCAGCCCCAGCATTTT
TRBJ2-2 once TRBV7-2 14 TRBD1 CASSTDRGIGELFF TGTGCCAGCAGCACGGACAGGGGTATCGGGGAGCTGTTTTTT
TRBJ2-3 many TRBV5-1 17 TRBD1 CASSLGHRGLNTDTQYF TGCGCCAGCAGCTTGGGGCACAGGGGGCTAAACACAGATACGCAGTATTTT
TRBJ1-5 once TRBV19 15 NA CASSIDKQSNQPQHF TGTGCCAGTAGTATAGATAAACAGTCCAATCAGCCCCAGCATTTT
TRBJ2-4 NA TRBV18 16 NA CASSPERVGAKNIQYF TGTGCCAGCTCACCCGAGCGGGTAGGGGCCAAAAACATTCAGTACTTC
TRBJ1-2 NA TRBV27 15 NA CASSLLPATTYGYTF TGTGCCAGCAGTTTACTCCCAGCGACTACCTATGGCTACACCTTC
TRBJ1-5 NA TRBV27 14 NA CASAKGHPNQPQHF TGTGCCAGCGCTAAGGGACACCCCAATCAGCCCCAGCATTTT
TRBJ1-2 NA TRBV12-3/TRBV12-4 11 NA CASTQYYGYTF TGTGCCAGCACCCAATACTATGGCTACACCTTC
TRBJ2-1 NA TRBV30 15 TRBD2 CAWSVGLAGVNEQFF TGTGCCTGGAGTGTAGGTCTAGCGGGAGTTAATGAGCAGTTCTTC
TRBJ1-2 NA TRBV9 15 NA CASSPRGDYNYGYTF TGTGCCAGCAGCCCCAGGGGAGACTATAACTATGGCTACACCTTC
TRBJ1-6 NA TRBV5-6 13 TRBD1 CASRDRQNSPLHF TGTGCCAGCAGGGACAGGCAAAATTCACCCCTCCACTTT
TRBJ2-7 NA TRBV4-1 14 TRBD1 CASSNRDRYYEQYF TGCGCCAGCAGCAACCGGGACAGATACTACGAGCAGTACTTC
TRBJ1-5 NA TRBV19 16 NA CASNAGLRDYNQPQHF TGTGCCAGTAACGCGGGACTGAGGGACTACAATCAGCCCCAGCATTTT
TRBJ1-2 NA TRBV4-2 14 TRBD1 CASSQEGTGSAYTF TGTGCCAGCAGCCAAGAGGGGACAGGCAGTGCCTACACCTTC
TRBJ1-1 few TRBV27 13 NA CASSLSRNTEAFF TGTGCCAGCAGTTTATCTCGTAACACTGAAGCTTTCTTT
TRBJ1-4 once TRBV7-9 14 NA CASSKGQGPEKLFF TGTGCCAGCAGTAAGGGCCAGGGTCCAGAAAAACTGTTTTTT
TRBJ2-2 NA TRBV7-8 18 TRBD1 CASSLRAARTGVSGELFF TGTGCCAGCAGCTTGCGGGCCGCGAGGACAGGGGTCTCCGGGGAGCTGTTTTTT
TRBJ1-3 few TRBV19 15 NA CASSPLDSSGNTIYF TGTGCCAGTAGTCCCTTGGACAGCTCTGGAAACACCATATATTTT
TRBJ2-1 NA TRBV7-9 18 TRBD1 CASSFPGTGLSSYNEQFF TGTGCCAGCAGCTTTCCCGGGACAGGGCTCAGCTCCTACAATGAGCAGTTCTTC